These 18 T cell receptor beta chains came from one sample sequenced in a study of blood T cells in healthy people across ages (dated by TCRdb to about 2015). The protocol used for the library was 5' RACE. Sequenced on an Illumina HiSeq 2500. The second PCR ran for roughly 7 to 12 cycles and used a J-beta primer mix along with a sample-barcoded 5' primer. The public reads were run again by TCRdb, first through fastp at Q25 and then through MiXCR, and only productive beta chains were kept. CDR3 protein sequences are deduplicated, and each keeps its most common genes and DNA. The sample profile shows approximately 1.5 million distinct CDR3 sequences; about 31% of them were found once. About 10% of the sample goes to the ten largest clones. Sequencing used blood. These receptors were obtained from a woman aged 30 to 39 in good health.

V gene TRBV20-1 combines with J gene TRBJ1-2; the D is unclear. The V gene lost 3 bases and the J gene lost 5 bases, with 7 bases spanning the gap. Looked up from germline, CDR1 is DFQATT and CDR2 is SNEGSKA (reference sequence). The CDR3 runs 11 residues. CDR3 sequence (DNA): TGCAGTGCTAGGGGGTTTTATGGCTACACCTTC. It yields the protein CSARGFYGYTF.

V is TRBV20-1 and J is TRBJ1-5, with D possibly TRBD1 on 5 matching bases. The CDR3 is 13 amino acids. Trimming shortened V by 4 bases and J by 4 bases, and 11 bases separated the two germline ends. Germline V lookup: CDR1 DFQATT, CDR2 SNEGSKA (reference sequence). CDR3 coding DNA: TGCAGTGCTACCCAGACAGTAAATCAGCCCCAGCATTTT. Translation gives CSATQTVNQPQHF.

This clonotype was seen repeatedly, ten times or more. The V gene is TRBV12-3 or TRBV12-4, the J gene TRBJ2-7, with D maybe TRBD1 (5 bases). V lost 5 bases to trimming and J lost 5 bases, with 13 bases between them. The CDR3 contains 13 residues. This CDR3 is CASSQVRGDEQYF. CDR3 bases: TGTGCCAGCAGTCAAGTAAGGGGCGACGAGCAGTACTTC.

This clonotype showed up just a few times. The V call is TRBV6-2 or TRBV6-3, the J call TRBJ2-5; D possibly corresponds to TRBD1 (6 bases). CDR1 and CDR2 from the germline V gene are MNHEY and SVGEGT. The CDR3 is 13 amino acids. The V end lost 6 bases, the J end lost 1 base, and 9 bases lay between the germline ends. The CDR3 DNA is TGTGCCAGCAGACGACAGGTCCAAGAGACCCAGTACTTC. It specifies CASRRQVQETQYF.

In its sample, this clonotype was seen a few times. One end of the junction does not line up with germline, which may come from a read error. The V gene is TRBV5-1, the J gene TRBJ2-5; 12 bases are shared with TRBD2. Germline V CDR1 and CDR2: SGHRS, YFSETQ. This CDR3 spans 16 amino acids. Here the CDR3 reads CAGSLYGTSGQETQYF. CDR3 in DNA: TGCGCCGGCAGCTTGTACGGGACTAGCGGGCAAGAGACCCAGTACTTC.

The CDR3 loop reads CSARDQGSGYGYTF. The CDR3 DNA sequence: TGCAGTGCTAGAGATCAAGGCTCCGGCTATGGCTACACCTTC. The V and J genes are TRBV20-1 and TRBJ1-2, with unresolved D. Trimming pared 0 bases from V and 4 bases from J, leaving 12 bases between. This CDR3 region has 14 residues. Germline assignment: CDR1 DFQATT and CDR2 SNEGSKA (reference sequence).

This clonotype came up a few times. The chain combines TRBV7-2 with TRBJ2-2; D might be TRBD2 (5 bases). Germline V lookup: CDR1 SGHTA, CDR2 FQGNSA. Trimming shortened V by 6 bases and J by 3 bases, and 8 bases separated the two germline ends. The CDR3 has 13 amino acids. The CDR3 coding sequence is TGTGCCAGCAGGTGGCGGGACACCGGGGAGCTGTTTTTT. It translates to CASRWRDTGELFF.

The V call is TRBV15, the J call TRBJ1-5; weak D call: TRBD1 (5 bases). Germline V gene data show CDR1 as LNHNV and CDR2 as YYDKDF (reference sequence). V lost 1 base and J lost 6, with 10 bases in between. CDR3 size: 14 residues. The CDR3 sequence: CATSRVGGSQPQHF. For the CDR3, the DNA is TGTGCCACCAGCAGAGTCGGGGGTAGTCAGCCCCAGCATTTT.

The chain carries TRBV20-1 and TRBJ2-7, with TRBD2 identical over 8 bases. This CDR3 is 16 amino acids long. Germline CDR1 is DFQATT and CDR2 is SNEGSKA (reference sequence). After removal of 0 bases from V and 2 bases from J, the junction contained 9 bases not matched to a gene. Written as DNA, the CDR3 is TGCAGTGCTAGAGATCGGGGACTAGTATTGGCCTACGAGCAGTACTTC. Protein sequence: CSARDRGLVLAYEQYF.

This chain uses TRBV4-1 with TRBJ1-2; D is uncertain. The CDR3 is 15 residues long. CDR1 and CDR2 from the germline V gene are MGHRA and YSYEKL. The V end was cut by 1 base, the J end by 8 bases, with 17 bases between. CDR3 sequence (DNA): TGCGCCAGCAGCCAAGTGGCCGGGAGGGTTGAGGGCTACACCTTC. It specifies CASSQVAGRVEGYTF.

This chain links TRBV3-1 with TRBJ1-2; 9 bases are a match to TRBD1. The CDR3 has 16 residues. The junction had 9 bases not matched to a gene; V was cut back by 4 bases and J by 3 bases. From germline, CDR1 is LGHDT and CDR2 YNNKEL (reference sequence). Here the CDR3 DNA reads TGTGCCAGCAGCCGACTCCCGGGACAGGGAGACTATGGCTACACCTTC. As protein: CASSRLPGQGDYGYTF.

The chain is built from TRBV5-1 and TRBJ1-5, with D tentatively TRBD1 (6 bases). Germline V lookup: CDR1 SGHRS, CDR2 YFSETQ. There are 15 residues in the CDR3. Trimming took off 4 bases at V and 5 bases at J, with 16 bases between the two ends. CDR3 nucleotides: TGCGCCAGCAGCATTGGGGCAGGGGCGTATCAGCCCCAGCATTTT. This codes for CASSIGAGAYQPQHF.

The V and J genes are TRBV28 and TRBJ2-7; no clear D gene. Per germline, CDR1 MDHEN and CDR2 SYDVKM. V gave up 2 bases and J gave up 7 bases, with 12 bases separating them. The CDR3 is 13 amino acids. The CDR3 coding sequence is TGTGCCAGCAGTTTAACCCTCCCGTCGGAGCAGTACTTC. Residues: CASSLTLPSEQYF.

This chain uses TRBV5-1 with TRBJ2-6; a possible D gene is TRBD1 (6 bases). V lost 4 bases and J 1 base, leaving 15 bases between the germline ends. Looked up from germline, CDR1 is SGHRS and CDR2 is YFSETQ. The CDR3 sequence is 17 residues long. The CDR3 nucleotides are TGCGCCAGCAGCCGCCGGGACATCTATTCTGGGGCCAACGTCCTGACTTTC. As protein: CASSRRDIYSGANVLTF.

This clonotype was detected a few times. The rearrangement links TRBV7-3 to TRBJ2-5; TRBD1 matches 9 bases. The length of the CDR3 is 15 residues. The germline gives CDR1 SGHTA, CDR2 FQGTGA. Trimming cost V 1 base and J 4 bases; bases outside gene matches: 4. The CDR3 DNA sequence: TGTGCCAGCAGCTTAAGTGGGACAGGGACAGAGACCCAGTACTTC. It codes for CASSLSGTGTETQYF. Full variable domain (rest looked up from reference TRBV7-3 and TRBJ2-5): GAGVSQTPSNKVTEKGKYVELRCDPISGHTALYWYRQSLGQGPEFLIYFQGTGAADDSGLPNDRFFAVRPEGSVSTLKIQRTERGDSAVYLCASSLSGTGTETQYFGPGTRLLVL.

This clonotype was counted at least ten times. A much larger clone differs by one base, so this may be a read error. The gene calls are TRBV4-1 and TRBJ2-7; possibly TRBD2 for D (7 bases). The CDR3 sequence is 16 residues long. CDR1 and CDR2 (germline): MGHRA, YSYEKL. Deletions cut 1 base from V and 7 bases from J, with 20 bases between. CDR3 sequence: CASSQACGGGAREQYF. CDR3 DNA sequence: TGCGCCAGCAGCCAAGCCTGTGGGGGGGGCGCTCGGGAGCAGTACTTC.

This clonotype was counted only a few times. DNA for the CDR3: TGTGCCAGCAGCTCCGGGCCAGGGAAATGGGATACGCAGTATTTT. It translates to CASSSGPGKWDTQYF. This chain joins TRBV7-2 and TRBJ2-3, with D possibly being TRBD1 (5 bases). V shed 4 bases and J shed 6 bases, with 17 bases lying between them. Germline V lookup: CDR1 SGHTA, CDR2 FQGNSA. The CDR3 is 15 residues long. Variable domain in full (rest from reference TRBV7-2 and TRBJ2-3): GAGVSQSPSNKVTEKGKDVELRCDPISGHTALYWYRQSLGQGLEFLIYFQGNSAPDKSGLPSDRFSAERTGGSVSTLTIQRTQQEDSAVYLCASSSGPGKWDTQYFGPGTRLTVL.

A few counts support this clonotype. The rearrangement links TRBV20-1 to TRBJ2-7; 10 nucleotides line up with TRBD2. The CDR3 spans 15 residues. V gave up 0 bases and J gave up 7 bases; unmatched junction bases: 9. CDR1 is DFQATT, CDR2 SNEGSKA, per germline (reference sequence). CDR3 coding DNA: TGCAGTGCTAGAGATTCGTCTAGCGGGAGCCTGGAGCAGTACTTC. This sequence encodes CSARDSSSGSLEQYF.